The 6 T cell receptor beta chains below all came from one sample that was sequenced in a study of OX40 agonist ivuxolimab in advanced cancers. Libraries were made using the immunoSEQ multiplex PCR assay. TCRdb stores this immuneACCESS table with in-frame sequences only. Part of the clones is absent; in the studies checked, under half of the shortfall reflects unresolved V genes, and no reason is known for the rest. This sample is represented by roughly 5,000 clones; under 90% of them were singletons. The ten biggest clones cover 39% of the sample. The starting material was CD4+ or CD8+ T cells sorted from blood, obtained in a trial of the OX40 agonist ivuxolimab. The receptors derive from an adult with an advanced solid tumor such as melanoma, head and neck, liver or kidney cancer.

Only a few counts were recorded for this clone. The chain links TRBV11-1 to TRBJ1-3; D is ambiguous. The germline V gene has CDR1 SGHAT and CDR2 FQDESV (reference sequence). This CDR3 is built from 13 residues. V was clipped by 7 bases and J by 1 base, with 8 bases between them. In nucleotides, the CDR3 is TGTGCCAGCACGGACCTATCTGGAAACACCATATATTTT. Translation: CASTDLSGNTIYF.

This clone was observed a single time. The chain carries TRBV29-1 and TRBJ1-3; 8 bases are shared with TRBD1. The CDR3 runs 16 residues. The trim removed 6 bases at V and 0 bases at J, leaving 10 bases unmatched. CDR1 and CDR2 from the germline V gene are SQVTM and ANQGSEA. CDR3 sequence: CSVLGQGAPSGNTIYF. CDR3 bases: TGCAGCGTACTAGGTCAGGGGGCCCCCTCTGGAAACACCATATATTTT.

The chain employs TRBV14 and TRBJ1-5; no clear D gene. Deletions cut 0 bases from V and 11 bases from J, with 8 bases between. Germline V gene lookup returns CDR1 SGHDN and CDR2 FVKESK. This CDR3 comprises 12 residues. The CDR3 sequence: CASSQDRVTQHF. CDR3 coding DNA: TGTGCCAGCAGCCAAGATAGGGTCACCCAGCATTTT.

The CDR3: CASSLAPGGYEQYF. CDR3 nucleotide sequence: TGTGCCAGCAGCTTGGCTCCAGGGGGCTACGAGCAGTACTTC. The chain couples TRBV5-4 to TRBJ2-7; 7 bases are a match to TRBD1. CDR1 SGHNT and CDR2 YYREEE come from the germline V gene (reference sequence). Losses at the gene ends were 0 bases for V and 3 bases for J; bases not matched to a gene: 3. CDR3 length: 14 residues.

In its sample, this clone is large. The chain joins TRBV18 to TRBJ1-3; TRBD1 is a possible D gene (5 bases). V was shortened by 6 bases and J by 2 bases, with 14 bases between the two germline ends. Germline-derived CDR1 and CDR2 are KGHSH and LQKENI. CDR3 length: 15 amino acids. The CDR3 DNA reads TGTGCCAGCTCCACCGGGGGGTTCACTGGAAACACCATATATTTT. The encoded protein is CASSTGGFTGNTIYF.

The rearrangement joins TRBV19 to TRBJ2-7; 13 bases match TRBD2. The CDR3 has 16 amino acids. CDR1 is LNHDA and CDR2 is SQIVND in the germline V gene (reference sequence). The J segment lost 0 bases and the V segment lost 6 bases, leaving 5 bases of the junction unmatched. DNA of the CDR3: TGTGCCAGTAGCGGGACTAGCGGGGCAAGCTCCTACGAGCAGTACTTC. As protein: CASSGTSGASSYEQYF.